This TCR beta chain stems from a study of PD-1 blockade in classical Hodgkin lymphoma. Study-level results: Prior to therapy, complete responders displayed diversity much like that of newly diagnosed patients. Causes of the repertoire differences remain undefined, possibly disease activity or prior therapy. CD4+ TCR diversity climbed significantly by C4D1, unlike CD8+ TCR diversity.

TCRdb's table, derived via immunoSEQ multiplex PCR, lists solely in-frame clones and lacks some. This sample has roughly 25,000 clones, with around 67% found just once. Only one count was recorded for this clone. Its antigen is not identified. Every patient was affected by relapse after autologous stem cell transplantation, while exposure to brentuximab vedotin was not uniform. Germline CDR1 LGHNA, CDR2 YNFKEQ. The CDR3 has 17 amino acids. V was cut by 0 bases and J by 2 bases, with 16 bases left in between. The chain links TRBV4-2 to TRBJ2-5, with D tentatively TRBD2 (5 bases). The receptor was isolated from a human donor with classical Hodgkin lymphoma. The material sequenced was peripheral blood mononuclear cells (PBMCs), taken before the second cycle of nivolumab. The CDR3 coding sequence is TGTGCCAGCAGCCAAGAAGAGGCTAGTCGCGGGCAAGAGACCCAGTACTTC. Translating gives CASSQEEASRGQETQYF.